Listed below are T cell receptor beta chains from one sample, sequenced in a study of control samples from healthy donors and cancer patients. Clones were sequenced by immunoSEQ multiplex PCR, and TCRdb holds only the in-frame ones, with some missing. The table records approximately 160,000 clones, 91% of them present only once. Sequenced sample: blood. The receptors here all came from a woman in her thirties or forties in good health. The CDR3 runs from the conserved cysteine through the conserved F or W. The order of the fields is D gene, J gene, clone size, V gene, CDR3 length, CDR3 protein, CDR3 DNA. A D gene is named only where the DNA matches it firmly. The size of a clone is reported for some rows only, either as once, few or many, or as a class for expanded clones.

d_gene: -
j_gene: TRBJ2-7
abundance: -
v_gene: TRBV3-1/TRBV3-2
len: 16
CDR3aa: CASSQDISGLIYEQYF
CDR3nt: TGTGCCAGCAGCCAAGACATTAGCGGATTAATTTACGAGCAGTACTTC

d_gene: -
j_gene: TRBJ1-4
abundance: -
v_gene: TRBV28
len: 14
CDR3aa: CASSLLNWGEKLFF
CDR3nt: TGTGCCAGCAGTTTACTCAACTGGGGTGAAAAACTGTTTTTT

d_gene: TRBD1
j_gene: TRBJ2-7
abundance: -
v_gene: TRBV28
len: 17
CDR3aa: CASSPKDAGTGPYEQYF
CDR3nt: TGTGCCAGCAGTCCCAAGGACGCCGGGACAGGGCCTTACGAGCAGTACTTC

d_gene: -
j_gene: TRBJ2-7
abundance: -
v_gene: TRBV21-1
len: 16
CDR3aa: CASSKDDRQGRYEQYF
CDR3nt: TGTGCCAGCAGCAAAGATGACCGACAGGGGAGGTACGAGCAGTACTTC

d_gene: TRBD1
j_gene: TRBJ1-6
abundance: few
v_gene: TRBV27
len: 14
CDR3aa: CASSSQGANSPLHF
CDR3nt: TGTGCCAGCAGTTCCCAGGGGGCTAATTCACCCCTCCACTTT

d_gene: -
j_gene: TRBJ1-4
abundance: -
v_gene: TRBV4-1
len: 15
CDR3aa: CASSLQTATNEKLFF
CDR3nt: TGCGCCAGCAGCCTCCAGACAGCAACTAATGAAAAACTGTTTTTT

d_gene: TRBD1
j_gene: TRBJ1-2
abundance: -
v_gene: TRBV19
len: 15
CDR3aa: CASEETIQGAFGYTF
CDR3nt: TGTGCCAGCGAAGAAACGATACAGGGGGCCTTTGGCTACACCTTC

d_gene: -
j_gene: TRBJ1-5
abundance: -
v_gene: TRBV18
len: 17
CDR3aa: CASSPQQEVDSNQPQHF
CDR3nt: TGTGCCAGCTCACCACAACAGGAGGTCGATAGCAATCAGCCCCAGCATTTT

d_gene: TRBD1
j_gene: TRBJ1-4
abundance: once
v_gene: TRBV7-9
len: 19
CDR3aa: CASSLAWGTVMSTNEKLFF
CDR3nt: TGTGCCAGCAGCTTAGCTTGGGGGACAGTGATGTCAACTAATGAAAAACTGTTTTTT

d_gene: TRBD1
j_gene: TRBJ2-5
abundance: -
v_gene: TRBV5-1
len: 12
CDR3aa: CASSSDRETQYF
CDR3nt: TGCGCCAGCAGCTCGGACAGGGAGACCCAGTACTTC

d_gene: TRBD1
j_gene: TRBJ1-2
abundance: -
v_gene: TRBV5-1
len: 14
CDR3aa: CASSRQGADYGYTF
CDR3nt: TGCGCCAGCAGCCGACAGGGGGCAGACTATGGCTACACCTTC

d_gene: -
j_gene: TRBJ1-1
abundance: -
v_gene: TRBV12-3/TRBV12-4
len: 13
CDR3aa: CASSSLVNTEAFF
CDR3nt: TGTGCCAGCAGTTCGCTGGTGAACACTGAAGCTTTCTTT

d_gene: -
j_gene: TRBJ1-3
abundance: -
v_gene: TRBV4-1
len: 15
CDR3aa: CASSPTDYSGNTIYF
CDR3nt: TGCGCCAGCAGCCCTACAGATTACTCTGGAAACACCATATATTTT

d_gene: -
j_gene: TRBJ1-2
abundance: few
v_gene: TRBV7-9
len: 14
CDR3aa: CASSFLGPNYGYTF
CDR3nt: TGTGCCAGCAGCTTCCTTGGACCTAACTATGGCTACACCTTC

d_gene: TRBD1
j_gene: TRBJ1-6
abundance: -
v_gene: TRBV5-4
len: 17
CDR3aa: CASSPGQGGPYNSPLHF
CDR3nt: TGTGCCAGCAGCCCGGGACAGGGGGGACCCTATAATTCACCCCTCCACTTT

d_gene: -
j_gene: TRBJ2-1
abundance: -
v_gene: TRBV3-1/TRBV3-2
len: 16
CDR3aa: CASSSPAMGGYNEQFF
CDR3nt: TGTGCCAGCAGCAGCCCCGCCATGGGGGGATACAATGAGCAGTTCTTC

d_gene: TRBD1
j_gene: TRBJ2-7
abundance: -
v_gene: TRBV11-2
len: 10
CDR3aa: CATQGVEQYF
CDR3nt: TGTGCCACGCAGGGGGTCGAGCAGTACTTC

d_gene: TRBD1
j_gene: TRBJ2-7
abundance: -
v_gene: TRBV18
len: 16
CDR3aa: CASSGLRDREIYEQYF
CDR3nt: TGTGCCAGCTCAGGACTCCGGGACAGGGAAATATACGAGCAGTACTTC

d_gene: -
j_gene: TRBJ2-7
abundance: -
v_gene: TRBV6-5
len: 12
CDR3aa: CASTLGPWEQYF
CDR3nt: TGTGCCAGCACCCTGGGTCCCTGGGAGCAGTACTTC

d_gene: -
j_gene: TRBJ1-5
abundance: -
v_gene: TRBV12-3/TRBV12-4
len: 11
CDR3aa: CASSSNQPQHF
CDR3nt: TGTGCCAGCAGCAGCAATCAGCCCCAGCATTTT

d_gene: -
j_gene: TRBJ1-1
abundance: -
v_gene: TRBV6-4
len: 13
CDR3aa: CASSEQLNTEAFF
CDR3nt: TGTGCCAGCAGTGAACAGCTGAACACTGAAGCTTTCTTT

d_gene: -
j_gene: TRBJ1-1
abundance: -
v_gene: TRBV9
len: 17
CDR3aa: CASSVGGSGRGNTEAFF
CDR3nt: TGTGCCAGCAGCGTAGGAGGGTCCGGGAGGGGGAACACTGAAGCTTTCTTT

d_gene: TRBD1
j_gene: TRBJ1-5
abundance: -
v_gene: TRBV11-2
len: 18
CDR3aa: CASSQPRDRGSSNQPQHF
CDR3nt: TGTGCCAGCAGCCAACCCAGGGACAGGGGATCGAGCAATCAGCCCCAGCATTTT

d_gene: -
j_gene: TRBJ1-5
abundance: -
v_gene: TRBV7-9
len: 14
CDR3aa: CASSFGVSNQPQHF
CDR3nt: TGTGCCAGCAGCTTCGGGGTAAGCAATCAGCCCCAGCATTTT

d_gene: -
j_gene: TRBJ1-4
abundance: -
v_gene: TRBV5-4
len: 15
CDR3aa: CASSPDWGDGEKLFF
CDR3nt: TGTGCCAGCAGCCCTGACTGGGGGGATGGTGAAAAACTGTTTTTT

d_gene: TRBD1
j_gene: TRBJ2-1
abundance: -
v_gene: TRBV18
len: 17
CDR3aa: CASSPLYGQGYDNEQFF
CDR3nt: TGTGCCAGCTCACCACTTTACGGACAGGGGTACGACAATGAGCAGTTCTTC

d_gene: TRBD2
j_gene: TRBJ2-1
abundance: -
v_gene: TRBV4-1
len: 15
CDR3aa: CASSQEPSIAGVQFF
CDR3nt: TGCGCCAGCAGCCAGGAGCCCTCTATAGCGGGCGTGCAGTTCTTC

d_gene: TRBD1
j_gene: TRBJ2-5
abundance: -
v_gene: TRBV19
len: 14
CDR3aa: CASSTGQGRETQYF
CDR3nt: TGTGCCAGTAGTACGGGACAGGGTAGAGAGACCCAGTACTTC

d_gene: -
j_gene: TRBJ1-2
abundance: -
v_gene: TRBV5-4
len: 13
CDR3aa: CASSSSTNYGYTF
CDR3nt: TGTGCCAGCAGCTCATCGACTAACTATGGCTACACCTTC

d_gene: -
j_gene: TRBJ2-1
abundance: once
v_gene: TRBV6-5
len: 13
CDR3aa: CASSYSSRNEQFF
CDR3nt: TGTGCCAGCAGTTACTCGAGTAGGAATGAGCAGTTCTTC

d_gene: TRBD1
j_gene: TRBJ1-4
abundance: -
v_gene: TRBV6-1
len: 16
CDR3aa: CASSEGWDSQNEKLFF
CDR3nt: TGTGCCAGCAGTGAAGGGTGGGACAGTCAAAATGAAAAACTGTTTTTT

d_gene: -
j_gene: TRBJ2-1
abundance: once
v_gene: TRBV7-7
len: 15
CDR3aa: CASSRSAGSNNEQFF
CDR3nt: TGTGCCAGCAGCCGTTCGGCGGGGTCGAACAATGAGCAGTTCTTC

d_gene: TRBD1
j_gene: TRBJ1-2
abundance: -
v_gene: TRBV2
len: 16
CDR3aa: CASSGFGVTGNYGYTF
CDR3nt: TGTGCCAGCAGTGGATTTGGAGTGACAGGGAACTATGGCTACACCTTC

d_gene: -
j_gene: TRBJ2-5
abundance: -
v_gene: TRBV5-1
len: 15
CDR3aa: CASSLGFLEQETQYF
CDR3nt: TGCGCCAGCAGCTTGGGTTTTTTGGAGCAAGAGACCCAGTACTTC

d_gene: -
j_gene: TRBJ2-1
abundance: once
v_gene: TRBV10-2
len: 17
CDR3aa: CASSESAPGVHYNEQFF
CDR3nt: TGCGCCAGCAGTGAGTCCGCCCCCGGGGTCCACTACAATGAGCAGTTCTTC

d_gene: TRBD1
j_gene: TRBJ1-1
abundance: -
v_gene: TRBV5-4
len: 18
CDR3aa: CASSPVGQGAQGDTEAFF
CDR3nt: TGTGCCAGCAGCCCAGTCGGACAGGGGGCCCAGGGGGACACTGAAGCTTTCTTT

d_gene: -
j_gene: TRBJ1-6
abundance: -
v_gene: TRBV4-1
len: 16
CDR3aa: CASSRGSSSYNSPLHF
CDR3nt: TGCGCCAGCAGCCGAGGGTCGAGCTCCTATAATTCACCCCTCCACTTT

d_gene: TRBD1
j_gene: TRBJ1-6
abundance: few
v_gene: TRBV7-8
len: 16
CDR3aa: CASSPRGQGLLSPLHF
CDR3nt: TGTGCCAGCAGCCCCCGGGGACAGGGGCTCCTTTCACCCCTCCACTTT

d_gene: -
j_gene: TRBJ1-1
abundance: -
v_gene: TRBV11-2
len: 16
CDR3aa: CASSLEPGSMNTEAFF
CDR3nt: TGTGCCAGCAGCTTAGAACCGGGGTCAATGAACACTGAAGCTTTCTTT

d_gene: -
j_gene: TRBJ2-2
abundance: -
v_gene: TRBV5-4
len: 15
CDR3aa: CASSLWQLGTGELFF
CDR3nt: TGTGCCAGCAGCTTGTGGCAGTTGGGTACCGGGGAGCTGTTTTTT

d_gene: -
j_gene: TRBJ1-1
abundance: -
v_gene: TRBV5-5
len: 13
CDR3aa: CASRDGVNTEAFF
CDR3nt: TGTGCCAGCAGGGATGGTGTGAACACTGAAGCTTTCTTT

d_gene: -
j_gene: TRBJ1-4
abundance: once
v_gene: TRBV2
len: 14
CDR3aa: CASRADIGNEKLFF
CDR3nt: TGTGCCAGCAGGGCGGACATAGGGAATGAAAAACTGTTTTTT

d_gene: -
j_gene: TRBJ1-6
abundance: -
v_gene: TRBV7-8
len: 15
CDR3aa: CASSFSTRGNSPLHF
CDR3nt: TGTGCCAGCAGCTTTTCGACCCGCGGTAATTCACCCCTCCACTTT

d_gene: -
j_gene: TRBJ1-1
abundance: -
v_gene: TRBV7-9
len: 17
CDR3aa: CASSLRGANRGNTEAFF
CDR3nt: TGTGCCAGCAGCTTAAGGGGCGCCAATCGAGGGAACACTGAAGCTTTCTTT

d_gene: TRBD2
j_gene: TRBJ2-5
abundance: -
v_gene: TRBV27
len: 15
CDR3aa: CATQAGPSPIETQYF
CDR3nt: TGTGCCACTCAAGCGGGGCCGTCCCCAATCGAGACCCAGTACTTC

d_gene: TRBD1
j_gene: TRBJ2-1
abundance: -
v_gene: TRBV7-2
len: 15
CDR3aa: CASSSRQGSPNEQFF
CDR3nt: TGTGCCAGCAGCTCCCGACAGGGGAGTCCCAATGAGCAGTTCTTC

d_gene: TRBD1
j_gene: TRBJ2-3
abundance: -
v_gene: TRBV7-3
len: 14
CDR3aa: CASSFRQGGDTQYF
CDR3nt: TGTGCCAGCAGCTTTCGACAGGGGGGAGATACGCAGTATTTT

d_gene: -
j_gene: TRBJ2-1
abundance: -
v_gene: TRBV27
len: 15
CDR3aa: CASRGITSYYNEQFF
CDR3nt: TGTGCCAGCAGGGGTATAACGTCCTACTACAATGAGCAGTTCTTC

d_gene: TRBD2
j_gene: TRBJ2-2
abundance: -
v_gene: TRBV27
len: 15
CDR3aa: CASSTSGSFTGELFF
CDR3nt: TGTGCCAGCAGTACTAGCGGGAGTTTTACCGGGGAGCTGTTTTTT

d_gene: -
j_gene: TRBJ2-5
abundance: -
v_gene: TRBV4-1
len: 15
CDR3aa: CASSQEGLLKETQYF
CDR3nt: TGCGCCAGCAGCCAAGAAGGGCTTTTAAAAGAGACCCAGTACTTC

d_gene: -
j_gene: TRBJ1-2
abundance: -
v_gene: TRBV3-1/TRBV3-2
len: 15
CDR3aa: CASSQVSGVDYGYTF
CDR3nt: TGTGCCAGCAGCCAAGTATCAGGGGTGGACTATGGCTACACCTTC

d_gene: -
j_gene: TRBJ2-1
abundance: -
v_gene: TRBV20-1
len: 10
CDR3aa: CSATTNEQFF
CDR3nt: TGCAGTGCGACGACCAATGAGCAGTTCTTC

d_gene: -
j_gene: TRBJ1-4
abundance: -
v_gene: TRBV12-3/TRBV12-4
len: 12
CDR3aa: CASSSGQQGQFF
CDR3nt: TGTGCCAGCAGTTCCGGACAGCAAGGGCAGTTTTTT

d_gene: -
j_gene: TRBJ1-6
abundance: -
v_gene: TRBV6-5
len: 15
CDR3aa: CASSYVQGDRSPLHF
CDR3nt: TGTGCCAGCAGTTATGTCCAGGGCGACCGATCACCCCTCCACTTT

d_gene: -
j_gene: TRBJ1-2
abundance: -
v_gene: TRBV25-1
len: 13
CDR3aa: CASSETGGGGYTF
CDR3nt: TGTGCCAGCAGTGAAACGGGGGGCGGTGGCTACACCTTC

d_gene: TRBD2
j_gene: TRBJ2-1
abundance: -
v_gene: TRBV24-1
len: 15
CDR3aa: CATSDLRGGASEQFF
CDR3nt: TGTGCCACTAGTGATTTGCGGGGAGGGGCCAGTGAGCAGTTCTTC

d_gene: -
j_gene: TRBJ1-1
abundance: -
v_gene: TRBV3-1/TRBV3-2
len: 14
CDR3aa: CASSHPQGNTEAFF
CDR3nt: TGTGCCAGCAGCCACCCCCAGGGGAACACTGAAGCTTTCTTT

d_gene: -
j_gene: TRBJ2-7
abundance: once
v_gene: TRBV6-5
len: 15
CDR3aa: CASSSGRLTSYEQYF
CDR3nt: TGTGCCAGCAGTTCCGGACGGCTGACCTCCTACGAGCAGTACTTC

d_gene: TRBD2
j_gene: TRBJ2-3
abundance: -
v_gene: TRBV11-2
len: 12
CDR3aa: CASSTTSSTQYF
CDR3nt: TGTGCCAGCAGTACGACTAGCAGCACGCAGTATTTT